Listed below are T cell receptor beta chains from one sample, sequenced in a study of shared clonotypes between healthy human individuals. Some clones are missing from TCRdb's copy, which holds only in-frame ones; the method was immunoSEQ multiplex PCR. Among millions of clones listed, approximately 95% were seen once. The sequencing sample was made of naive CD4+ T cells from PBMCs. These receptors came from a man between 18 and 29 years old in good health. Some clones in this sample may be carry-over from other donors' samples. The CDR3 runs from the conserved cysteine through the conserved F or W. A D gene is named only where the DNA matches it firmly. Rows give clone size only sometimes, using once, few, many, or a class for an expanded clone.

D,V,J,size,DNA,CDR3
.,TRBV19,TRBJ2-1,.,TGTGCCAGCCCCGGGTCGGCTAGCTTCCTCTATGAGCAGTTCTTC,CASPGSASFLYEQFF
.,TRBV18,TRBJ2-7,.,TGTGCCAGCTCACCAAGCAGTTACGCCTACGAGCAGTACTTC,CASSPSSYAYEQYF
TRBD2,TRBV10-3,TRBJ2-3,.,TGTGCCATCGCGGCCCCCCTACTAGCGGGGGGAACAGATACGCAGTATTTT,CAIAAPLLAGGTDTQYF
.,TRBV20-1,TRBJ1-1,few,TGCAGTGCTAGCTACAGGTGGACTTTCTTT,CSASYRWTFF
.,TRBV10-3,TRBJ2-3,.,TGTGCCATCAGTGATTCGTCCTCCAGGGGCGGAGATACGCAGTATTTT,CAISDSSSRGGDTQYF
.,TRBV18,TRBJ1-1,.,TGTGCCAGCTCACCATTGGGTGAAGCTTTCTTT,CASSPLGEAFF
.,TRBV5-1,TRBJ2-1,.,TGCGCCAGCAGCCGGGGCCTAGATTACAATGAGCAGTTCTTC,CASSRGLDYNEQFF
TRBD2,TRBV6-6,TRBJ2-7,.,TGTGCCAGCAGTCAATCAACTAGCGAGAGATCCTACGAGCAGTACTTC,CASSQSTSERSYEQYF
.,TRBV5-1,TRBJ2-7,.,TGCGCCAGCAGCCCGAGCTGGACCTACGAGCAGTACTTC,CASSPSWTYEQYF
.,TRBV30,TRBJ1-3,.,TGTGCCTGGAGTGGGACACGCTCTGGAAACACCATATATTTT,CAWSGTRSGNTIYF
.,TRBV7-2,TRBJ2-1,.,TGTGCCAGCAGCGCGACGGTTTACAATGAGCAGTTCTTC,CASSATVYNEQFF
.,TRBV6-1,TRBJ1-3,.,TGTGCCAGCAGTGAACGGGGCGGAAACACCATATATTTT,CASSERGGNTIYF
TRBD1,TRBV29-1,TRBJ2-2,.,TGCAGCGTTGAAGATCGGGTCAGGGGGCGCCCCGGGGAGCTGTTTTTT,CSVEDRVRGRPGELFF
.,TRBV6-1,TRBJ1-5,.,TGTGCCAGCAGACCTAATAACGATCAGCCCCAGCATTTT,CASRPNNDQPQHF
.,TRBV6-1,TRBJ1-1,.,TGTGCCAGCAGTGAACAGGGAGGCACTGAAGCTTTCTTT,CASSEQGGTEAFF
.,TRBV18,TRBJ2-3,.,TGTGCCAGCTCACTCTCAATCGGGGCAGATACGCAGTATTTT,CASSLSIGADTQYF
TRBD2,TRBV5-1,TRBJ2-3,.,TGCGCCAGCAGCTCGGTGGCGGGAGTGGGAGATACGCAGTATTTT,CASSSVAGVGDTQYF
.,TRBV30,TRBJ2-5,.,TGTGCCTGGAGTAAAGGGGTACAAGAGACCCAGTACTTC,CAWSKGVQETQYF
TRBD2,TRBV25-1,TRBJ2-1,.,TGTGCCAGCAGTGCCACTAGCGGGAGGGCTTATGATGAGCAGTTCTTC,CASSATSGRAYDEQFF
TRBD2,TRBV5-1,TRBJ2-1,.,TGCGCCAGCAGCCCGTTAGCGGGAGCCCCTAATGAGCAGTTCTTC,CASSPLAGAPNEQFF
TRBD1,TRBV7-8,TRBJ2-1,.,TGTGCCAGCAGCCCAAAGACAGGGGGCTCCTACAATGAGCAGTTCTTC,CASSPKTGGSYNEQFF
.,TRBV5-4,TRBJ2-2,.,TGTGCCAGCAGCTTGGTGACCGGAAACACCGGGGAGCTGTTTTTT,CASSLVTGNTGELFF
TRBD2,TRBV9,TRBJ2-7,.,TGTGCCAGCAGTGCGGTGGCGGGAGGGCCGGAGCAGTACTTC,CASSAVAGGPEQYF
TRBD1,TRBV30,TRBJ1-4,.,TGTGCCTGGAGTTCGGCAGGGGGCGGACGAGTACTATTT,CAWSSAGGGRVLF
.,TRBV9,TRBJ1-3,.,TGTGCCAGCGACGGAGGTCCAGGAAACACCATATATTTT,CASDGGPGNTIYF
TRBD1,TRBV6-1,TRBJ2-3,.,TGTGCCAGCAGGGGGACAGGAGCAGATACGCAGTATTTT,CASRGTGADTQYF
TRBD1,TRBV28,TRBJ1-2,.,TGTGCCAGCCGACAGGGGGGAAGTAGTGATGGCTACACCTTC,CASRQGGSSDGYTF
.,TRBV7-9,TRBJ1-5,.,TGTGCCAGCAGCTTAGGGACCCAGCCCCAGCATTTT,CASSLGTQPQHF
.,TRBV2,TRBJ1-6,.,TGTGCCAGCAGAGGACTGCACTTACCCCTCCACTTT,CASRGLHLPLHF
TRBD2,TRBV10-3,TRBJ2-3,.,TGTGCCATCAGCCAGACTAGCGGGAGTAGGTCAGATACGCAGTATTTT,CAISQTSGSRSDTQYF
.,TRBV5-1,TRBJ1-5,.,TGCGCCAGCAGCTCCATACCAGGTAGGGATCAGCCCCAGCATTTT,CASSSIPGRDQPQHF
TRBD1,TRBV25-1,TRBJ1-4,.,TGTGCCAGCAGTGATTTCCAGGACAGGGCCCTCGAAAAACTGTTTTTT,CASSDFQDRALEKLFF
.,TRBV28,TRBJ2-1,.,TGTGCCAGCACATACCAGGCCCGTTTGGGACACAATGAGCAGTTCTTC,CASTYQARLGHNEQFF
.,TRBV18,TRBJ1-5,few,TGTGCCAGCTCACCACCGAGACAGCCTTCCGGGCAGCCCCAGCATTTT,CASSPPRQPSGQPQHF
TRBD1,TRBV18,TRBJ1-1,.,TGTGCCAGCTCTACGGGGACAGGGGGGCCCCGTGGCTTT,CASSTGTGGPRGF
.,TRBV4-1,TRBJ2-5,.,TGCGCCAGCAGCCAAGATTCGGGGGAGACCCAGTACTTC,CASSQDSGETQYF
TRBD2,TRBV9,TRBJ2-1,once,TGTGCCAGCAGCGTAGTAGCGGGAGGGCCCTCGTTTTCCTACAATGAGCAGTTCTTC,CASSVVAGGPSFSYNEQFF
TRBD2,TRBV28,TRBJ2-1,.,TGTGCCACCCTGACAGCGGGAGCACCCTCCTACAATGAGCAGTTCTTC,CATLTAGAPSYNEQFF
.,TRBV7-9,TRBJ2-5,.,TGTGCCAGCATGGCAGGTACCCTCCAAGAGACCCAGTACTTC,CASMAGTLQETQYF